The present T cell receptor (beta chain) was sequenced within a study of glioma-infiltrating T cells after dendritic cell vaccination. Background on the study: The vaccine used monocyte-derived dendritic cells pulsed overnight with autologous tumor lysate.

Amplification used 60 V beta primers and 13 J beta primers. Sequencing was performed with immunoSEQ multiplex PCR; in TCRdb, only in-frame clones are kept and a portion is missing. The sample includes tens of thousands of clones, around 80% of them seen just once. Only patients with spare fresh-frozen tumor and over two years of follow-up were included. Germline V gene data show CDR1 as MNHNS and CDR2 as SASEGT. V dropped 5 bases and J dropped 8; count of bases not matched to a gene: 6. The CDR3 length is 15 residues. The clonotype originates from a human donor with glioblastoma. The chain recombines TRBV6-1 with TRBJ2-1, with 13 bases aligning to TRBD2. The sequencing used blood, collected before dendritic cell vaccination. The CDR3 protein is CASSSRLAGGYEQFF. The DNA for the CDR3 is TGTGCCAGCAGTTCCCGACTAGCGGGAGGCTATGAGCAGTTCTTC.